This entry features one TCR beta chain sequence. Assembly of TCR beta libraries relied on iRepertoire HTBI primers together with Arm-PCR of CDR3 regions. MiXCR, run by TCRdb on the multiplex PCR reads, gives a single entry per CDR3 protein. The sample includes 400,000 to 500,000 distinct CDR3 sequences, about 15% of them seen just once. The sample is drawn from a study of regulatory T cells in long-lasting Graves disease. The time point: newly diagnosed GD, antithyroid drugs for less than 3 months. Scientists built the TCR library using RNA that was extracted from PBMCs. The junction had 13 bases not matched to a gene; V was cut back by 1 base and J by 0 bases. Germline assignment: CDR1 MGHRA and CDR2 YSYEKL. The CDR3 length is 19 residues. These same records also appear under a second study, on T cells in Graves' hyperthyroidism and ophthalmopathy.

The J gene is TRBJ2-3, the V gene TRBV4-1; 7 bases agree with TRBD1. The sample here was peripheral blood mononuclear cells (PBMCs), taken at new diagnosis, from a patient treated with antithyroid drugs. The clonotype comes from a woman aged 25 to 39 with Graves disease. The CDR3 nucleotides read TGCGCCAGCAGCCAAGTATCCCCCCGGACAGGCGCTAGCACAGATACGCAGTATTTT. This translates into CASSQVSPRTGASTDTQYF.